This TCR beta chain came from a study of CXCR3-negative and CXCR3-positive naive CD8 T cells. Study-wide findings and caveats: With surface CD5 comparable between naive subsets, TCR strength was estimated using properties derived from the TRB CDR3. Hydrophobicity was higher for TRB CDR3s found in CXCR3-positive naive cells than in CXCR3-negative naive cells.

Naive CD8+ T cells displayed a CD45RO-CCR7+CD27+CD95- phenotype. The CDR3 consists of 14 residues. The V gene's germline CDR1 is SGDLS and CDR2 YYNGEE. The libraries of TRB cDNA were prepared using 5' RACE with UMI labels. Following a re-call of the 5' RACE reads, TCRdb has one entry per CDR3 protein and lacks DNA. This specimen shows about 120,000 distinct CDR3 sequences; the ten leading clones hold approximately 0.36%. As for this clonotype: Its specificity is unknown.

V is TRBV9 and J is TRBJ2-1; the D call from TCRdb, TRBD1, cannot be confirmed without DNA. The sequence was collected from a human donor in good health. Some clones in this sample may be carry-over from other donors' samples. Sequencing was carried out using naive CXCR3+ CD8+ T cells from blood. The subset is: CD45RO-CCR7+CD27+CD95- naive CD8+ T cells expressing CXCR3 (TNR3+). CDR3 region: CASSGPRAPNEQFF.